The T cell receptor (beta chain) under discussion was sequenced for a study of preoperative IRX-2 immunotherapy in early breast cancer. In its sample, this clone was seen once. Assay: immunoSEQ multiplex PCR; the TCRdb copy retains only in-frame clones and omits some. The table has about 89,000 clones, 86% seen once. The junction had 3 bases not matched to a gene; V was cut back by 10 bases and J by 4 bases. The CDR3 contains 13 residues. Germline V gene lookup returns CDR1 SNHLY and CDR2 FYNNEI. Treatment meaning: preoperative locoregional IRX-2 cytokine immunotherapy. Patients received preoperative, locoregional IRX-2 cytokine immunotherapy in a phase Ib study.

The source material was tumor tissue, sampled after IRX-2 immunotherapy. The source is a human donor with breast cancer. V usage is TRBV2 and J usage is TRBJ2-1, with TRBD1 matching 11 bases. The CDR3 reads CATGQGAYNEQFF. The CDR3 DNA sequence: TGTGCCACCGGACAGGGGGCGTACAATGAGCAGTTCTTC.